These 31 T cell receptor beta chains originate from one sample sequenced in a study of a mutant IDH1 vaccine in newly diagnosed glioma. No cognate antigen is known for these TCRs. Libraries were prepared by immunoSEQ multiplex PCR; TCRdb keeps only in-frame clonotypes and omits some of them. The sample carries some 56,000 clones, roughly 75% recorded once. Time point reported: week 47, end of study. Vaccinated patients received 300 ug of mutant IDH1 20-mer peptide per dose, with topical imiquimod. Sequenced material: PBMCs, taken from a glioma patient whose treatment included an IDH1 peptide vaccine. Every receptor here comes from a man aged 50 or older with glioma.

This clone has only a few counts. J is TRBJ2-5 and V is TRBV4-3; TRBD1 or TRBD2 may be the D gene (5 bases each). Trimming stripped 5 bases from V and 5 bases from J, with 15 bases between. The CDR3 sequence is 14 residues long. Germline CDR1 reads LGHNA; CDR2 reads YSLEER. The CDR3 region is CASSARDGGETQYF. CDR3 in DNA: TGCGCCAGCAGCGCCCGGGACGGTGGGGAGACCCAGTACTTC.

CDR3: CASSLEPGSTGELFF. Written as DNA, the CDR3 is TGTGCCAGCAGCTTAGAACCCGGAAGCACCGGGGAGCTGTTTTTT. This chain connects TRBV11-2 to TRBJ2-2; D is unresolved. Between the trimmed V and J ends, which lost 0 bases and 4 bases, there was a span of 9 bases. Per the germline V gene, CDR1 is SGHAT and CDR2 is FQNNGV. The CDR3 has 15 residues.

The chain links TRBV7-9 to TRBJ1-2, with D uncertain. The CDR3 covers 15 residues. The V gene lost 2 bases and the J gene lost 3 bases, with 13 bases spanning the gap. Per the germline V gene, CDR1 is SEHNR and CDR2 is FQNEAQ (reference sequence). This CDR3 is CASSLPSVGYYGYTF. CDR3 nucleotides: TGTGCCAGCAGCTTACCCTCTGTTGGGTACTATGGCTACACCTTC.

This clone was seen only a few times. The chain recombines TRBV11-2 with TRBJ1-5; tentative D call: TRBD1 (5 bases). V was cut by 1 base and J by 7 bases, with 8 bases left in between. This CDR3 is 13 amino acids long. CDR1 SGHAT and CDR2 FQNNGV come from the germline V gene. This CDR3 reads CASSLADSQPQHF. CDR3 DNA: TGTGCCAGCAGCTTAGCTGACAGCCAGCCCCAGCATTTT.

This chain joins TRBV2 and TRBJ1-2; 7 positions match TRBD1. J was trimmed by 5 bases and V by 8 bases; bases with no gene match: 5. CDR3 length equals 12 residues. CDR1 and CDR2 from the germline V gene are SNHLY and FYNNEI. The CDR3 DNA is TGTGCCAGCGGCTCAGGGGGGTATGGCTACACCTTC. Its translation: CASGSGGYGYTF.

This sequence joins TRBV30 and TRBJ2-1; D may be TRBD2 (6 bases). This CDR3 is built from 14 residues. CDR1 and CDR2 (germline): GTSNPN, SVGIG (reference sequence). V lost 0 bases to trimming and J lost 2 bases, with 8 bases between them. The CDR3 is CAWSVTSTYNEQFF. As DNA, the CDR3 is TGTGCCTGGAGTGTAACTAGCACCTACAATGAGCAGTTCTTC.

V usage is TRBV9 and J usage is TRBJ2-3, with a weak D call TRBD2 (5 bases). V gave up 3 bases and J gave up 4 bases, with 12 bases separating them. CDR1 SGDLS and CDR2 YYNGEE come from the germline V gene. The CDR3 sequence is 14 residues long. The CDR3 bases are TGTGCCAGCAGCGCCACAGTGGGAGCAGATACGCAGTATTTT. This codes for CASSATVGADTQYF. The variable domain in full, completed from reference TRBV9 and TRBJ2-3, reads DSGVTQTPKHLITATGQRVTLRCSPRSGDLSVYWYQQSLDQGLQFLIQYYNGEERAKGNILERFSAQQFPDLHSELNLSSLELGDSALYFCASSATVGADTQYFGPGTRLTVL.

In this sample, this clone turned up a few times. The CDR3 DNA reads as TGTGCCAGCTCACCAGACAGACTTGAAGCTTTCTTT. Its translation: CASSPDRLEAFF. This rearrangement joins TRBV18 to TRBJ1-1, with D perhaps TRBD1 (5 bases). Germline V gives CDR1 KGHSH, CDR2 LQKENI. V dropped 2 bases and J dropped 7 bases, with 8 bases sitting between them. The CDR3 has 12 residues.

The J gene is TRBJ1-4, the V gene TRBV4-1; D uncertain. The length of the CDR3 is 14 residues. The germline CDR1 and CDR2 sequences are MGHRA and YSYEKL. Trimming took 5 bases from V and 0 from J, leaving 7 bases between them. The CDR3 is CASSSAATNEKLFF. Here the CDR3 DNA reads TGCGCCAGCAGCAGCGCCGCAACTAATGAAAAACTGTTTTTT.

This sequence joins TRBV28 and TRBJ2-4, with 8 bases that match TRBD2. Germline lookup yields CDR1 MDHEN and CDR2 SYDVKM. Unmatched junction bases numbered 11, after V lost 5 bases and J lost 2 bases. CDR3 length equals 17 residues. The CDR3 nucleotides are TGTGCCAGCAGTCCCCGGGGGGGGTCAACGTCCAAAAACATTCAGTACTTC. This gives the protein CASSPRGGSTSKNIQYF.

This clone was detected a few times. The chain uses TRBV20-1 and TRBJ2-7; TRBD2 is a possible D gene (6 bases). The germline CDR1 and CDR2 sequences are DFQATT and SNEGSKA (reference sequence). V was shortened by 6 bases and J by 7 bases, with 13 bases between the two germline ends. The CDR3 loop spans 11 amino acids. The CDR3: CSAREVVEQYF. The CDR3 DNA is TGCAGTGCCAGGGAGGTGGTTGAGCAGTACTTC.

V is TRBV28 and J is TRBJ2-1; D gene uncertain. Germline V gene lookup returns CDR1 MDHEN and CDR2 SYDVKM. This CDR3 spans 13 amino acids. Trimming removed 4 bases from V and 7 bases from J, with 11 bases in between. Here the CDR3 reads CASSSRKGNEQFF. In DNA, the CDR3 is TGTGCCAGCAGTTCCCGCAAAGGAAATGAGCAGTTCTTC. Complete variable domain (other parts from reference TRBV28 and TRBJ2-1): DVKVTQSSRYLVKRTGEKVFLECVQDMDHENMFWYRQDPGLGLRLIYFSYDVKMKEKGDIPEGYSVSREKKERFSLILESASTNQTSMYLCASSSRKGNEQFFGPGTRLTVL.

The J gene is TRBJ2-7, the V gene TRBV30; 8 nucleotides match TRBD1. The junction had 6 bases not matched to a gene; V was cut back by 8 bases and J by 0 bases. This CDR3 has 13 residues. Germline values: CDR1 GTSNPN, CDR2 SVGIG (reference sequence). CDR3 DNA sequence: TGTGCCCTCCGAGGGACAGGCTCCTACGAGCAGTACTTC. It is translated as CALRGTGSYEQYF.

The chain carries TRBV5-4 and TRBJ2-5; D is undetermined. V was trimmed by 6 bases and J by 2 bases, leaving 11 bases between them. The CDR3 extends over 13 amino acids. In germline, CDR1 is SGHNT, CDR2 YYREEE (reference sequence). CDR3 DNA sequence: TGTGCCAGCACCGGGCCCTCACAAGAGACCCAGTACTTC. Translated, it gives CASTGPSQETQYF.

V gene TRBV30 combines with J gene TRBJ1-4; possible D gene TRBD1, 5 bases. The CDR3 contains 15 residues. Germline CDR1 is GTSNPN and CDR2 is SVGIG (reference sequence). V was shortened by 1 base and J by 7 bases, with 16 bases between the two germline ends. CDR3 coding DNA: TGTGCCTGGAGTGCCCTCGGGGCAGGCGGTGAAAAACTGTTTTTT. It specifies CAWSALGAGGEKLFF.

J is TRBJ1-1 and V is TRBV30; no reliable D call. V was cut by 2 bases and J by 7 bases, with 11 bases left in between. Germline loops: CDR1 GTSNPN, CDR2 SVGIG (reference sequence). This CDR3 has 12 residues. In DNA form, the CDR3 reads TGTGCCTGGAGTTACACTCACAGTGAAGCTTTCTTT. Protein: CAWSYTHSEAFF.

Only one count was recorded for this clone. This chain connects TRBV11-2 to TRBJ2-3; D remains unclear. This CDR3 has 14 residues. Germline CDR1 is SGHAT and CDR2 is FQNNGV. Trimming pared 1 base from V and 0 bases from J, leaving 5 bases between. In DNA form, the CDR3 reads TGTGCCAGCAGCTTAGGGGCTAGCACAGATACGCAGTATTTT. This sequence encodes CASSLGASTDTQYF.

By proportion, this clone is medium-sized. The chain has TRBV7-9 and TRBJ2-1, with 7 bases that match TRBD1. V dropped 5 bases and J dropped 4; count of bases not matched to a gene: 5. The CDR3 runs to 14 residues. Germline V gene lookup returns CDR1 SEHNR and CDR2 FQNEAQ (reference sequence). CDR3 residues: CASSLKGQYNEQFF. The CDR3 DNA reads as TGTGCCAGCAGCCTTAAGGGACAGTACAATGAGCAGTTCTTC.

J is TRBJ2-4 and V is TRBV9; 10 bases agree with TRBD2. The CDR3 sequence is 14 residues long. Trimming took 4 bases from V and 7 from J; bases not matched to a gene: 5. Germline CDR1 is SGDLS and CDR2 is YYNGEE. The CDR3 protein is CASSSSGGGNIQYF. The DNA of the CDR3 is TGTGCCAGCAGCTCTAGCGGGGGAGGGAACATTCAGTACTTC.

The CDR3 DNA follows: TGTGCCAGCAGCCCGATCGATGCAGGGGAGCAGTTCTTC. Encoded protein: CASSPIDAGEQFF. The genes are TRBV7-9 and TRBJ2-1; maybe TRBD1 (5 bases). The germline V and J ends were trimmed by 5 bases and 10 bases, with 15 bases remaining between them. Germline CDR1 and CDR2: SEHNR and FQNEAQ (reference sequence). This CDR3 is built from 13 residues. The full variable domain, completed using reference TRBV7-9 and TRBJ2-1, is DTGVSQNPRHKITKRGQNVTFRCDPISEHNRLYWYRQTLGQGPEFLTYFQNEAQLEKSRLLSDRFSAERPKGSFSTLEIQRTEQGDSAMYLCASSPIDAGEQFFGPGTRLTVL.

The DNA for the CDR3 is TGTGCCAGCAGCTTAGGAGGGTCGGCACTTAATGAAAAACTGTTTTTT. Translation gives CASSLGGSALNEKLFF. J is TRBJ1-4 and V is TRBV7-2, with D unclear. Trimming removed 1 base at V and 4 bases at J, with 13 bases between. The CDR3 covers 16 residues. CDR1 is SGHTA and CDR2 is FQGNSA in the germline V gene. Drawing the rest from reference TRBV7-2 and TRBJ1-4, the complete variable domain is GAGVSQSPSNKVTEKGKDVELRCDPISGHTALYWYRQSLGQGLEFLIYFQGNSAPDKSGLPSDRFSAERTGGSVSTLTIQRTQQEDSAVYLCASSLGGSALNEKLFFGSGTQLSVL.

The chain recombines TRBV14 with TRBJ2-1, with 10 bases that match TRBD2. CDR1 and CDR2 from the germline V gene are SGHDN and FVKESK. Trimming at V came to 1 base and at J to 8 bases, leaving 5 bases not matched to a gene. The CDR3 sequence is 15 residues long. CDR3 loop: CASSQGSGGAHEQFF. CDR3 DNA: TGTGCCAGCAGCCAAGGAAGCGGGGGGGCCCATGAGCAGTTCTTC.

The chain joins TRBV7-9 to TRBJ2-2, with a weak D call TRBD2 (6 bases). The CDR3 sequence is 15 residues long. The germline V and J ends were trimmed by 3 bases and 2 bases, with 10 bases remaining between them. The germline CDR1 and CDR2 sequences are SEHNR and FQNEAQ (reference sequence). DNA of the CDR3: TGTGCCAGCAGCTTCGGGACTCTCAACACCGGGGAGCTGTTTTTT. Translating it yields CASSFGTLNTGELFF.

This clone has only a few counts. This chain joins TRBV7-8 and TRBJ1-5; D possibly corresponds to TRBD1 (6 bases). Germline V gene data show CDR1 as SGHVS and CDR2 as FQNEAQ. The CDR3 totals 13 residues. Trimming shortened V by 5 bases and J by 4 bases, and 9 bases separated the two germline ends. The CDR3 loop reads CASSPDSNQPQHF. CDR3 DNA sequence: TGTGCCAGCAGCCCGGACAGTAATCAGCCCCAGCATTTT. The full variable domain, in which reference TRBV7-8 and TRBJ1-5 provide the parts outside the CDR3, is GAGVSQSPRYKVAKRGQDVALRCDPISGHVSLFWYQQALGQGPEFLTYFQNEAQLDKSGLPSDRFFAERPEGSVSTLKIQRTQQEDSAVYLCASSPDSNQPQHFGDGTRLSIL.

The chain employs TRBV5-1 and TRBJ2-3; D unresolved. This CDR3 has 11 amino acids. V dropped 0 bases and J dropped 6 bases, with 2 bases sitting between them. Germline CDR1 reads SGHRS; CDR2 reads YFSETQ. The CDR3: CASSLGDTQYF. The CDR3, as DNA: TGCGCCAGCAGCTTGGGGGATACGCAGTATTTT.

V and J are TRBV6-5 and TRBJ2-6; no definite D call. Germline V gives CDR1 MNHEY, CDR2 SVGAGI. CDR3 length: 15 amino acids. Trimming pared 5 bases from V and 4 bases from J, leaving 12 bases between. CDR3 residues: CASSPRPSGANVLTF. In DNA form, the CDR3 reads TGTGCCAGCAGTCCTCGACCGTCGGGGGCCAACGTCCTGACTTTC.

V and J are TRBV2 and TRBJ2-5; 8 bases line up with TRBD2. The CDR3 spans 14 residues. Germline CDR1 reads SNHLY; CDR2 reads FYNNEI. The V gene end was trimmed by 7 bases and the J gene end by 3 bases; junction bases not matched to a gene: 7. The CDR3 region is CASKDRAGEETQYF. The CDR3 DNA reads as TGTGCCAGCAAAGATCGAGCGGGGGAAGAGACCCAGTACTTC.

The CDR3 DNA is TGCGCCAGCAGCCAAGAACAAAACACTGAAGCTTTCTTT. This translates into CASSQEQNTEAFF. The rearrangement uses TRBV4-3 and TRBJ1-1; D uncertain. The V and J ends lost 0 bases and 2 bases respectively, with 4 bases between them. In germline, CDR1 is LGHNA, CDR2 YSLEER. CDR3 length: 13 residues.

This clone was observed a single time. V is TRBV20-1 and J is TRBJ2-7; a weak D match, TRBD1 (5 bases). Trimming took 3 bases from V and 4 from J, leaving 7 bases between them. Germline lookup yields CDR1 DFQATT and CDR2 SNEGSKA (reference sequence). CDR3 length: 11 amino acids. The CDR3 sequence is CSARRQYEQYF. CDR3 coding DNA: TGCAGTGCTAGGAGACAGTACGAGCAGTACTTC.

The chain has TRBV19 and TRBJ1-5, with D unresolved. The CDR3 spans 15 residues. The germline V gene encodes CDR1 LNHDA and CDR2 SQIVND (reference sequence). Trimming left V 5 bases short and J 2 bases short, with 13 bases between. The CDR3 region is CASSPSRTGNQPQHF. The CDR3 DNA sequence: TGTGCCAGTAGTCCATCCAGGACGGGCAATCAGCCCCAGCATTTT.

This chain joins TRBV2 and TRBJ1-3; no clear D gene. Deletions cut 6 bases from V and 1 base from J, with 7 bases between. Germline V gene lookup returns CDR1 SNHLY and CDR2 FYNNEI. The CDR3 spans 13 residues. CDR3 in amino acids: CASSVNSGNTIYF. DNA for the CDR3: TGTGCCAGCAGCGTAAATTCTGGAAACACCATATATTTT.